This T cell receptor (beta chain) originates from a study of T-cell reconstitution after alpha-beta-depleted transplantation in children. General study findings and limits: Several hundred rapidly expanded clones from non-depleted graft cells reportedly supplied alpha-beta T cells about two months post-transplant. Counts and diversity of T cells one year after transplant came mostly from newly produced T cells.

Germline values: CDR1 LGHNA, CDR2 YSLEER. V lost 0 bases, J lost 8 bases, and 19 bases lay in between. The CDR3 covers 16 residues. This clonotype turned up a few times. What it binds is unknown. Preparation of the TCRbeta library involved a method that used unique molecular identifiers. TCRdb independently ran MiXCR on the PCR reads; one entry per CDR3 protein. The table has around 300,000 distinct CDR3 sequences, just over 7.5% seen once. The material was peripheral blood, obtained 360 days after TCRalphabeta/CD19-depleted stem cell transplant. This clonotype originated in a female patient between 2 and 15 years old who had a stem cell transplant for Fanconi anemia, so the T cells may come from the graft donor. V gene TRBV4-3 combines with J gene TRBJ1-2; weak D call: TRBD1 (6 bases). The CDR3 DNA follows: TGCGCCAGCAGCCAAGAGGTTCTCGGGGGCGGGGGAGGCTACACCTTC. It yields the protein CASSQEVLGGGGGYTF.